This T cell receptor (beta chain) was observed in a study of blood T cell repertoires in COVID-19. Using immunoSEQ multiplex PCR, the repertoire was profiled, and TCRdb retains in-frame clones only, with some absent. The repertoire holds 150,000 to 200,000 clones, about 88% seen once, with more than 6.5% in the top ten. The receptor comes from a woman aged 80 or over in a cohort sampled during active or convalescent COVID-19. What was sequenced was peripheral blood.

Here the CDR3 reads CAIRKTSWYTDTQYF. The CDR3 DNA follows: TGTGCCATCAGGAAGACTAGCTGGTACACAGATACGCAGTATTTT. The rearrangement links TRBV10-3 to TRBJ2-3; 7 nucleotides line up with TRBD2. CDR3 length: 15 residues. In germline, CDR1 is ENHRY, CDR2 SYGVKD. J gave up 2 bases and V 6 bases, and 8 bases lay outside the gene matches.